This T cell receptor (beta chain) stems from a study of blood T cell repertoires in COVID-19. The germline V gene encodes CDR1 MNHEY and CDR2 SVGEGT. The CDR3 has 14 residues. Between the trimmed V and J ends, which lost 5 bases and 4 bases, there was a span of 13 bases. This table comes from immunoSEQ multiplex PCR, and its TCRdb copy is limited to in-frame clones, with some not included. The sample records approximately 150,000 clones, around nine tenths being singletons. The chain has TRBV6-2 or TRBV6-3 and TRBJ2-3; maybe TRBD1 (6 bases). The sample comprised peripheral blood. This clonotype was obtained from a human donor in a cohort sampled during active COVID-19. Here the CDR3 reads CASSVRDISDTQYF. The CDR3 DNA sequence: TGTGCCAGCAGTGTCCGGGACATTTCAGATACGCAGTATTTT.